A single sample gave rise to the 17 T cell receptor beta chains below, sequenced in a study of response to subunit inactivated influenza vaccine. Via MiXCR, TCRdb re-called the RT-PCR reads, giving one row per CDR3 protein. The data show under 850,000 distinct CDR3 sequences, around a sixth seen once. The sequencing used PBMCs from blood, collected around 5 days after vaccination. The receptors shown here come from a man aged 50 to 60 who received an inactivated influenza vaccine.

CDR3: CSARLSHADSPLHF. The CDR3 DNA sequence: TGCAGTGCTAGGTTGTCTCACGCCGATTCACCCCTCCACTTT. This chain joins TRBV20-1 and TRBJ1-6; no clear D. CDR3 size: 14 residues. Deletions cut 3 bases from V and 8 bases from J, with 14 bases between. Germline lookup yields CDR1 DFQATT and CDR2 SNEGSKA (reference sequence).

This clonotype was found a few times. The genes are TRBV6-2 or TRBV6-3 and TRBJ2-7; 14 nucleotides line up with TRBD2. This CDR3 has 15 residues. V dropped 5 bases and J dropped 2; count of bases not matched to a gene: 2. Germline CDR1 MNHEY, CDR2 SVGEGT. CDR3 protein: CASSMGLAGAYEQYF. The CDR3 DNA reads TGTGCCAGCAGTATGGGACTAGCGGGAGCCTACGAGCAGTACTTC.

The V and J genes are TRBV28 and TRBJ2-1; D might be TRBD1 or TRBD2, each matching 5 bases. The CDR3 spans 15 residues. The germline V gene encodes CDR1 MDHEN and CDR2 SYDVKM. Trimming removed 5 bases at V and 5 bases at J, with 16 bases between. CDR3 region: CASSRWDAGNNEQFF. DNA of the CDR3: TGTGCCAGCAGTCGTTGGGACGCTGGAAACAATGAGCAGTTCTTC. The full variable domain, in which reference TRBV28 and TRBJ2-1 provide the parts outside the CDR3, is DVKVTQSSRYLVKRTGEKVFLECVQDMDHENMFWYRQDPGLGLRLIYFSYDVKMKEKGDIPEGYSVSREKKERFSLILESASTNQTSMYLCASSRWDAGNNEQFFGPGTRLTVL.

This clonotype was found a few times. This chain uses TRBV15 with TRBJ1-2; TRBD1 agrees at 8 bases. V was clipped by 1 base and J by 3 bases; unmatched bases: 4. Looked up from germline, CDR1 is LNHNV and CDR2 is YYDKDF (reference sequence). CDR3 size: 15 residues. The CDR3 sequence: CATSRAQGADYGYTF. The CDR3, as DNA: TGTGCCACCAGCAGAGCCCAGGGGGCAGACTATGGCTACACCTTC.

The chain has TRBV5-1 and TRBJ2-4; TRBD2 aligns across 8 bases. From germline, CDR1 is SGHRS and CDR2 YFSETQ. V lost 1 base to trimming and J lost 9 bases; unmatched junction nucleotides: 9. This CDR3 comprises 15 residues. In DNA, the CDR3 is TGCGCCAGCAGCTTGTCGACTAGCGACGGGCGCATTCAGTACTTC. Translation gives CASSLSTSDGRIQYF.

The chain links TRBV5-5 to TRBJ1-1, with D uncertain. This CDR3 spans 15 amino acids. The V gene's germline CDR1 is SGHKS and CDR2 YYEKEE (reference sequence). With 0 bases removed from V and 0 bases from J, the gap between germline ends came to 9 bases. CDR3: CASSLDSSLNTEAFF. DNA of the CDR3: TGTGCCAGCAGCTTGGACAGCTCTCTGAACACTGAAGCTTTCTTT.

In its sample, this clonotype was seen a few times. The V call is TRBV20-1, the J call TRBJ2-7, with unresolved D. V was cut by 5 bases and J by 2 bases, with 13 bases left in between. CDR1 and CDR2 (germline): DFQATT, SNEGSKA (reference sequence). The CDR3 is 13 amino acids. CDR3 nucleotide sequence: TGCAGTGCTGCGGACCTTGGAACCTACGAGCAGTACTTC. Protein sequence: CSAADLGTYEQYF.

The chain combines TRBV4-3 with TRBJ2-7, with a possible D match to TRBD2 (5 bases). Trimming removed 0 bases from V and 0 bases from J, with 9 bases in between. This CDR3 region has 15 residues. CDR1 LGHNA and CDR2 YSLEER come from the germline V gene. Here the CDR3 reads CASSQDLGSSYEQYF. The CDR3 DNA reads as TGCGCCAGCAGCCAAGATCTGGGGAGCTCCTACGAGCAGTACTTC.

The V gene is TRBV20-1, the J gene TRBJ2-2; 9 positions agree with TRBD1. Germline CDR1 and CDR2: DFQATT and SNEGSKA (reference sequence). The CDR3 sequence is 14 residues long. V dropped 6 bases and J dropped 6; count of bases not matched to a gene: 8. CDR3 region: CSAREQGAAGELFF. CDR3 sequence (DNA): TGCAGTGCCAGGGAACAGGGGGCGGCCGGGGAGCTGTTTTTT.

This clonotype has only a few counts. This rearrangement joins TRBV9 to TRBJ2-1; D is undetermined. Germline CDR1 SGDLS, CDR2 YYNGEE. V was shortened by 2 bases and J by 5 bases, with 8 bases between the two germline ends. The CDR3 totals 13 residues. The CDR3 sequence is CASSVTVNNEQFF. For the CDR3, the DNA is TGTGCCAGCAGCGTCACGGTGAACAATGAGCAGTTCTTC.

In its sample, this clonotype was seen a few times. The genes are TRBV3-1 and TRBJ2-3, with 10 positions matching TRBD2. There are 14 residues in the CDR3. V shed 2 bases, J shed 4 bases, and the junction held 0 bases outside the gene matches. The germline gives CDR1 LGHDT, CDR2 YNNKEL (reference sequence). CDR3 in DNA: TGTGCCAGCAGCCAACTAGCGGGGGCAGATACGCAGTATTTT. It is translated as CASSQLAGADTQYF.

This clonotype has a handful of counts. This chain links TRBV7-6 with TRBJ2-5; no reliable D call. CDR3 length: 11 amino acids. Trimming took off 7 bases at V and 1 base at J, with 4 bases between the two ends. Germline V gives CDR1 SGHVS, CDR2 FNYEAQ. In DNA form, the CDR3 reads TGTGCCAGCACTTTCCAAGAGACCCAGTACTTC. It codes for CASTFQETQYF.

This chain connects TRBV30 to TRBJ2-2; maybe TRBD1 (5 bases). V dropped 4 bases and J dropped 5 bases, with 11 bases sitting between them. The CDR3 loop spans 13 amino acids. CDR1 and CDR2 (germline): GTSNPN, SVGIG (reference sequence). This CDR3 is CAWTGFGTGELFF. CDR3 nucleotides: TGTGCCTGGACAGGGTTTGGAACCGGGGAGCTGTTTTTT.

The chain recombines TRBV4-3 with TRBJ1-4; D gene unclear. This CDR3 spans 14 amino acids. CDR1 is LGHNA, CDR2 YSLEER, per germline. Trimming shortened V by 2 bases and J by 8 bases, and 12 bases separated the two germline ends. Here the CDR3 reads CASSQNLSREKLFF. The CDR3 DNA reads TGCGCCAGCAGCCAAAATCTCAGTCGGGAAAAACTGTTTTTT.

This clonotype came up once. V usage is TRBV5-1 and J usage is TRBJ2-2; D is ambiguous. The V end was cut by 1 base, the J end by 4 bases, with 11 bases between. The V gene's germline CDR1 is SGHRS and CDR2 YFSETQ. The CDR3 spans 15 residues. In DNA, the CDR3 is TGCGCCAGCAGCTTGACAGTATCGGGCACCGGGGAGCTGTTTTTT. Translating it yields CASSLTVSGTGELFF.

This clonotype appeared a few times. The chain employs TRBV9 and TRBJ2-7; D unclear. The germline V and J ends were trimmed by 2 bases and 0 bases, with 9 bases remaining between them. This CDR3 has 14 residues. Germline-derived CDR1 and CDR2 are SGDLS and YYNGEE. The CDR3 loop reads CASSVSPNSYEQYF. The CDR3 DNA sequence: TGTGCCAGCAGCGTTTCCCCTAACTCCTACGAGCAGTACTTC.

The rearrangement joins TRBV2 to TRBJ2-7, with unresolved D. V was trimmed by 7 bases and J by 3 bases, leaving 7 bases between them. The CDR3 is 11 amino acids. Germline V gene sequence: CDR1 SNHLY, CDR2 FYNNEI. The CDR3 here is CASMASYEQYF. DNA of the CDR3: TGTGCCAGCATGGCCAGCTACGAGCAGTACTTC.